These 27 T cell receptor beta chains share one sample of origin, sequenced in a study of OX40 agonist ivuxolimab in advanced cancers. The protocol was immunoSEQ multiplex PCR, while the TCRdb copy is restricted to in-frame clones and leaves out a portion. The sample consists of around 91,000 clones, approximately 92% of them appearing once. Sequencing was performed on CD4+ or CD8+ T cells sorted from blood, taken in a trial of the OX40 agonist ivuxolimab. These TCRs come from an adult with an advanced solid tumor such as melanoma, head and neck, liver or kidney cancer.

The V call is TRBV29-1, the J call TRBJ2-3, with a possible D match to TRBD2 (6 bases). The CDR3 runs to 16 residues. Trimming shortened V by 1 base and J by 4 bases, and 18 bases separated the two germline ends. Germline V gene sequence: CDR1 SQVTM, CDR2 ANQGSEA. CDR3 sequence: CSVEGLVGGGSDTQYF. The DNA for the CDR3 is TGCAGCGTTGAAGGTTTAGTCGGGGGAGGTTCAGATACGCAGTATTTT.

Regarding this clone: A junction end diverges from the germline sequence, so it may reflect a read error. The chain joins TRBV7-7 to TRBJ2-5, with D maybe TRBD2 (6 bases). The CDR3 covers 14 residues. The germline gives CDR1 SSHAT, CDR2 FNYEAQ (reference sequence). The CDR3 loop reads CASSPGDGPGTQYF. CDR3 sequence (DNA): TGTGCTAGCAGCCCGGGGGACGGACCGGGGACCCAGTACTTC.

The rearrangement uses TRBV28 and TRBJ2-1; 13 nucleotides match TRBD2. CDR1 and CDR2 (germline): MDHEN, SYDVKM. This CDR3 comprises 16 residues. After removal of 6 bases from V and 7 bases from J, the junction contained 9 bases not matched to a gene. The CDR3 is CASSPTSGGARNEQFF. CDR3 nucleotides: TGTGCCAGCAGCCCCACTAGCGGGGGGGCCAGGAATGAGCAGTTCTTC.

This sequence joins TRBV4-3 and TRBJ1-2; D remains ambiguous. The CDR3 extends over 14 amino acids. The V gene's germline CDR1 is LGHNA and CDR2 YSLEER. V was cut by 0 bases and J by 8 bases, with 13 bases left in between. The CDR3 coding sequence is TGCGCCAGCAGCCAAGATCTCGGTTATTTGGGCTACACCTTC. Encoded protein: CASSQDLGYLGYTF.

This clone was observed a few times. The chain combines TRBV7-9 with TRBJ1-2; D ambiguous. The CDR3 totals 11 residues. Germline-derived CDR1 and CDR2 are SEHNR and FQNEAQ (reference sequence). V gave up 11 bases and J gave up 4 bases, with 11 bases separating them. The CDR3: CALPWGYGYTF. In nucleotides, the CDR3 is TGTGCCCTTCCTTGGGGCTATGGCTACACCTTC.

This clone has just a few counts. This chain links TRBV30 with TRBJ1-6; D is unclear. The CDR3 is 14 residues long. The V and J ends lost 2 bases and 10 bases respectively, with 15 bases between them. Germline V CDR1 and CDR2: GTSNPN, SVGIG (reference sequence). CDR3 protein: CAWSNGQEYSPLHF. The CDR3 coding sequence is TGTGCCTGGAGTAATGGGCAGGAGTACTCACCCCTCCACTTT.

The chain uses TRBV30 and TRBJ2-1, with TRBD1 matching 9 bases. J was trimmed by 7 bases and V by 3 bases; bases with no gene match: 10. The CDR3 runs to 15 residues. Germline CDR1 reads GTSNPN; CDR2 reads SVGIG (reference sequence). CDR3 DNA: TGTGCCTGGAGCCCGGGACAGGGAGGGACTAATGAGCAGTTCTTC. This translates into CAWSPGQGGTNEQFF. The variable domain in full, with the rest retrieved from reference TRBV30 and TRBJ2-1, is SQTIHQWPATLVQPVGSPLSLECTVEGTSNPNLYWYRQAAGRGLQLLFYSVGIGQISSEVPQNLSASRPQDRQFILSSKKLLLSDSGFYLCAWSPGQGGTNEQFFGPGTRLTVL.

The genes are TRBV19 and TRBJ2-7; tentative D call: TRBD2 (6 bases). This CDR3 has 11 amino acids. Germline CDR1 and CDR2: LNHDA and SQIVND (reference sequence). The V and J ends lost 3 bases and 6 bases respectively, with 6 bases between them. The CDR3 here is CASSMRGEQYF. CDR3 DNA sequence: TGTGCCAGTAGTATGCGGGGCGAGCAGTACTTC.

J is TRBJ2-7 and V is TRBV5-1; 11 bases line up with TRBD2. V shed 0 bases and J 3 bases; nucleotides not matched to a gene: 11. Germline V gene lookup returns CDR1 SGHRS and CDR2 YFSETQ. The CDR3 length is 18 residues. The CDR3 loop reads CASSLALAGEPPFYEQYF. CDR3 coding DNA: TGCGCCAGCAGCTTGGCACTAGCGGGAGAGCCACCCTTCTACGAGCAGTACTTC. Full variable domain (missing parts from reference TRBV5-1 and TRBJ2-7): KAGVTQTPRYLIKTRGQQVTLSCSPISGHRSVSWYQQTPGQGLQFLFEYFSETQRNKGNFPGRFSGRQFSNSRSEMNVSTLELGDSALYLCASSLALAGEPPFYEQYFGPGTRLTVT.

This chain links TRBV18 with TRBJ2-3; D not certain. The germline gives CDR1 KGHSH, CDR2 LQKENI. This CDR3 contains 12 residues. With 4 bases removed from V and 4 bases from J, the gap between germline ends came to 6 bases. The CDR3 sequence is CASSQSADTQYF. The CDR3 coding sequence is TGTGCCAGCTCACAGTCAGCAGATACGCAGTATTTT.

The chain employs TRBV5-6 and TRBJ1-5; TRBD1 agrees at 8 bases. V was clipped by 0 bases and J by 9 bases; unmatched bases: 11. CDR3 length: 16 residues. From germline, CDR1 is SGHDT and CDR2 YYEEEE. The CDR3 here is CASSLGTGSGARPQHF. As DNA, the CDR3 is TGTGCCAGCAGCTTGGGGACAGGGTCCGGGGCGAGGCCCCAGCATTTT.

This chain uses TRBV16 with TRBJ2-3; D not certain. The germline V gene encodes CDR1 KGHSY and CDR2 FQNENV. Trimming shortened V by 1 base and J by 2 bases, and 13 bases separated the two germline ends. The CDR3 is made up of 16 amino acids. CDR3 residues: CASSQFAVSSTDTQYF. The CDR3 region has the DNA TGTGCCAGCAGCCAATTCGCTGTAAGCTCCACAGATACGCAGTATTTT.

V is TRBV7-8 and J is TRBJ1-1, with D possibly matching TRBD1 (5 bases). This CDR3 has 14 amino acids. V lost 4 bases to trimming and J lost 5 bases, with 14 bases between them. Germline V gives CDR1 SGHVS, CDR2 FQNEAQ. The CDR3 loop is CASSSRGTGTEAFF. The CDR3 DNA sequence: TGTGCCAGCAGCTCCCGTGGGACGGGAACTGAAGCTTTCTTT. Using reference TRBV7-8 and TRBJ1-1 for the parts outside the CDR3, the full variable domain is GAGVSQSPRYKVAKRGQDVALRCDPISGHVSLFWYQQALGQGPEFLTYFQNEAQLDKSGLPSDRFFAERPEGSVSTLKIQRTQQEDSAVYLCASSSRGTGTEAFFGQGTRLTVV.

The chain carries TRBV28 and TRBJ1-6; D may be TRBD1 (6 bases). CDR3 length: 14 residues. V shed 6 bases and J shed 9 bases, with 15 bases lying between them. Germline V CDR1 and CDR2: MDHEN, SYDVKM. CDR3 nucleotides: TGTGCCAGCAGGATCGGGGGCTCCGGTTCACCCCTCCACTTT. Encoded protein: CASRIGGSGSPLHF.

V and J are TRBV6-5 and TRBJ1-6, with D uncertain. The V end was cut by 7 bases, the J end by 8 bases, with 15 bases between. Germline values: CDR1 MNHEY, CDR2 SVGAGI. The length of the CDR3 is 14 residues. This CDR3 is CASNSEGRDSPLHF. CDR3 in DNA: TGTGCCAGCAATTCGGAGGGCCGGGATTCACCCCTCCACTTT.

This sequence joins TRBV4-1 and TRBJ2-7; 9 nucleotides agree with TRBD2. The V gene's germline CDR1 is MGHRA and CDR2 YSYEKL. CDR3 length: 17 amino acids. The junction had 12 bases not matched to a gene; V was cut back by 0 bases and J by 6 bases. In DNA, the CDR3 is TGCGCCAGCAGCCAAGATTTCGTGGGTAGCGGGAGACTCGAGCAGTACTTC. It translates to CASSQDFVGSGRLEQYF.

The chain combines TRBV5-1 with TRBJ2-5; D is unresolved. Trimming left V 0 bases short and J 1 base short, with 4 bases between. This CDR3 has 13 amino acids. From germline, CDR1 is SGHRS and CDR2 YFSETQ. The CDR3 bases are TGCGCCAGCAGCTTGGGCCTCCAAGAGACCCAGTACTTC. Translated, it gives CASSLGLQETQYF.

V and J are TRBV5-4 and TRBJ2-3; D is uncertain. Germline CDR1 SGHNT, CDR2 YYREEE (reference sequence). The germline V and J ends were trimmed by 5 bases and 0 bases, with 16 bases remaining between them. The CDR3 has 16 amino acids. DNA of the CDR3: TGTGCCAGCAGTGACGGATCCGTTGGGAGCACAGATACGCAGTATTTT. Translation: CASSDGSVGSTDTQYF.

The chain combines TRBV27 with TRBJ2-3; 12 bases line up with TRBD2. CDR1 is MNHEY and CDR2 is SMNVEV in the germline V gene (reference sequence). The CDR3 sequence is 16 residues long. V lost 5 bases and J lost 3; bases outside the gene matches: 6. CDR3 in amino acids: CASSSWTSGNTDTQYF. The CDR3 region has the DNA TGTGCCAGCAGTAGCTGGACTAGCGGGAATACAGATACGCAGTATTTT.

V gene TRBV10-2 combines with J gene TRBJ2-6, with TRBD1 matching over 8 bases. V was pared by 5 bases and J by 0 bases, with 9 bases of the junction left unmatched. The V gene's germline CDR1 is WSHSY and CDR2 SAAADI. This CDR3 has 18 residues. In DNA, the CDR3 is TGCGCCAGCAGTCCTACAGGGGGAATCCCCTCTGGGGCCAACGTCCTGACTTTC. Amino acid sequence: CASSPTGGIPSGANVLTF.

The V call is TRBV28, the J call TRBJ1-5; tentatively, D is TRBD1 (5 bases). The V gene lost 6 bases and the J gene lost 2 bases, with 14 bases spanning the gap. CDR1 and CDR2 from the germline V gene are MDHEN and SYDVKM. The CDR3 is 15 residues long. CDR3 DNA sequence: TGTGCCAGCAGCACTCTCGGGGGAGGCAATCAGCCCCAGCATTTT. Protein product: CASSTLGGGNQPQHF.

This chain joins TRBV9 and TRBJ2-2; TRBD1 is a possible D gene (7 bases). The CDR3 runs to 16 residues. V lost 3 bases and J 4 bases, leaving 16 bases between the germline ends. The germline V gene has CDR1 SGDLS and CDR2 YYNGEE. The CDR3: CASSGRLRGATGELFF. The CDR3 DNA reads TGTGCCAGCAGCGGCAGGCTCAGGGGGGCCACCGGGGAGCTGTTTTTT.

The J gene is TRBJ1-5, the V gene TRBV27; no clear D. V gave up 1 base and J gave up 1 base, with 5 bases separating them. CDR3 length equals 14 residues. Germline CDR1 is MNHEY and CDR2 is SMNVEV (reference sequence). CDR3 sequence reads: CASSLLDSNQPQHF. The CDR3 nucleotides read TGTGCCAGCAGTTTATTGGACAGCAATCAGCCCCAGCATTTT.

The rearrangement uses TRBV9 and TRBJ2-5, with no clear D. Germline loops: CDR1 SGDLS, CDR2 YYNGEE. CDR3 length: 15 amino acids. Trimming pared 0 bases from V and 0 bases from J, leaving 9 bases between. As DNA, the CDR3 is TGTGCCAGCAGCGTAGCATTTCTAGACCAAGAGACCCAGTACTTC. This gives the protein CASSVAFLDQETQYF.

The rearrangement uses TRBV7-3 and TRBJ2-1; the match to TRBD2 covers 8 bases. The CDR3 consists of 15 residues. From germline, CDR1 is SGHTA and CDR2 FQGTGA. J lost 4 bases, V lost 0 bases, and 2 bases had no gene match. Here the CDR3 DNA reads TGTGCCAGCAGCTTAACTGGGACTAGTTACAATGAGCAGTTCTTC. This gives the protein CASSLTGTSYNEQFF.

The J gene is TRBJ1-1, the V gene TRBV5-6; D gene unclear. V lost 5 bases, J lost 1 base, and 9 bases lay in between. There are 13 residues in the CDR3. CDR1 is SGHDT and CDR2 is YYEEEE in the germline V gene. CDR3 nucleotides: TGTGCCAGCAGTCTTAGTAGGAACACTGAAGCTTTCTTT. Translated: CASSLSRNTEAFF.

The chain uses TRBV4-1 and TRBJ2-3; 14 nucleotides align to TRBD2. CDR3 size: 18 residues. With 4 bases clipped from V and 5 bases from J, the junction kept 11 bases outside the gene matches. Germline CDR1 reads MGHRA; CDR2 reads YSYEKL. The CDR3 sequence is CASSRRLAGGPRGDTQYF. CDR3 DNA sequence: TGCGCCAGCAGCCGAAGACTAGCGGGAGGGCCGAGGGGAGATACGCAGTATTTT.